This is a list of T cell receptor beta chains from one sample in a study of blood T cell repertoires in COVID-19. The assay was immunoSEQ multiplex PCR, and TCRdb's table has in-frame clones only and misses some. The repertoire has about 100,000 clones, approximately 90% of them found once; the top ten carry roughly 1.3%. The sequenced material came from peripheral blood. These receptors came from a woman aged 25 to 39 with acute or convalescent COVID-19. Both conserved end residues are part of each CDR3. Fields, in order: D gene, J gene, clone size, V gene, CDR3 DNA, CDR3 protein. A D gene is named only where the DNA matches it firmly. Size tells how often a clone was seen (once, few, many) or the class of an expanded clone, and some rows leave it out.

>TRBD1|TRBJ2-2|NA|TRBV4-2
TGTGCCAGCAGCCAAGATCTTGGGACAGGGGCCACCGGGGAGCTGTTTTTT
CASSQDLGTGATGELFF
>TRBD1|TRBJ1-6|few|TRBV7-2
TGTGCCAGCAGCTTAGCGCGGGGACAGGGGGCGAATTCACCCCTCCACTTT
CASSLARGQGANSPLHF
>TRBD1|TRBJ2-7|NA|TRBV4-3
TGCGCCAGCAGCCAGGAAGACAGGGGTGTTTCCTACGAGCAGTACTTC
CASSQEDRGVSYEQYF
>TRBD2|TRBJ2-7|NA|TRBV10-3
TGTGCCATCAGTGAGTCAAAGCGGGACCTCTACGAGCAGTACTTC
CAISESKRDLYEQYF
>TRBD1|TRBJ1-1|NA|TRBV6-2/TRBV6-3
TGTGCCAGCAGTTACCGGGAGACAGGGGAGGCTTTCTTT
CASSYRETGEAFF
>TRBD1|TRBJ1-3|NA|TRBV7-6
TGTGCCAGCAGCTCACAAACAGGGGGCTCCTCTGGAAACACCATATATTTT
CASSSQTGGSSGNTIYF
>TRBD2|TRBJ2-3|NA|TRBV5-4
TGTGCCAGCAGCACCCCTAGCGGGACCGGCGATGATACGCAGTATTTT
CASSTPSGTGDDTQYF
>NA|TRBJ2-7|NA|TRBV27
TGTGCCAGCAGTTTATCCGGCTCAGGGGTCTACGAGCAGTACTTC
CASSLSGSGVYEQYF
>TRBD1|TRBJ1-6|NA|TRBV10-2
TGCGCCAGCAGTGAGTCGGGACAGGGGTGGTTAGCCCTCCACTTT
CASSESGQGWLALHF
>NA|TRBJ1-1|NA|TRBV7-8
TGTGCCAGCAGCTTAGGACGGCTTTCTCGGGGAATGAGCACTGAAGCTTTCTTT
CASSLGRLSRGMSTEAFF
>TRBD2|TRBJ2-3|once|TRBV10-3
TGTGCCATCAGTGTCGGGCGGGGGGCCCAAGTCGCCACAGATACGCAGTATTTT
CAISVGRGAQVATDTQYF
>NA|TRBJ1-1|NA|TRBV9
TGTGCCAGCAGCTCGATATTGACGGGGAACACTGAAGCTTTCTTT
CASSSILTGNTEAFF
>NA|TRBJ1-2|NA|TRBV2
TGTGCCAGCAGACAGTACAGTGGAACTAACTATGGCTACACCTTC
CASRQYSGTNYGYTF
>TRBD1|TRBJ2-1|NA|TRBV4-2
TGTGCCAGCAGGGGACAGGGGGCAAGCGATGAGCAGTTCTTC
CASRGQGASDEQFF
>NA|TRBJ1-1|NA|TRBV5-1
TGCGCCAGCAGCTTCGGGGGGGAAGCTTTCTTT
CASSFGGEAFF
>NA|TRBJ1-4|once|TRBV5-1
TGCGCCAGCAGCTTGGAGTCGCAGGCAACTAATGAAAAACTGTTTTTT
CASSLESQATNEKLFF
>NA|TRBJ1-1|once|TRBV6-5
TGTGCCAGCAGCCAGATGAACACTGAAGCTTTCTTT
CASSQMNTEAFF
>TRBD1|TRBJ1-1|NA|TRBV28
TGTGCCAGCAGTTTAGATAGACGGACAGGGGCAAACACTGAAGCTTTCTTT
CASSLDRRTGANTEAFF
>NA|TRBJ2-2|NA|TRBV7-2
TGTGCCAGCAGCCCCGGGATAGCGGCCGGGGAGCTGTTTTTT
CASSPGIAAGELFF
>TRBD2|TRBJ2-3|NA|TRBV15
TGTGCCACCAGCAGATCTAGGGCGGGGGGGACAGATACGCAGTATTTT
CATSRSRAGGTDTQYF
>TRBD2|TRBJ2-6|few|TRBV5-5
TGTGCCAGCAGCTTGAGAACTAGCGGGGGCCTCTCTGGGGCCAACGTCCTGACTTTC
CASSLRTSGGLSGANVLTF
>TRBD1|TRBJ1-2|once|TRBV3-1/TRBV3-2
TGTGCCAGCAGCCTTGGGACAGTAGGCTACACCTTC
CASSLGTVGYTF
>NA|TRBJ2-1|NA|TRBV5-4
TGTGCCAGCAGCTTTAAGACAGAATACAATGAGCAGTTCTTC
CASSFKTEYNEQFF
>NA|TRBJ2-3|NA|TRBV3-1/TRBV3-2
TGTGCCAGCAGCCAAGATCGGTTTAGGGGAAGCACAGATACGCAGTATTTT
CASSQDRFRGSTDTQYF
>TRBD2|TRBJ2-1|NA|TRBV6-5
TGTGCCAGCAGTTCCGGACTAGGCTCCTACAATGAGCAGTTCTTC
CASSSGLGSYNEQFF
>NA|TRBJ1-2|NA|TRBV19
TGTGCCAGTAGTATAGATCAGTACGTCGATTATGGCTACACCTTC
CASSIDQYVDYGYTF
>TRBD1|TRBJ2-7|NA|TRBV5-6
TGTGCCAGCAGCTTGTTCGGGACAGGGGAGTCCTACGAGCAGTACTTC
CASSLFGTGESYEQYF
>TRBD1|TRBJ1-6|NA|TRBV2
TGTGCCAGCAGTGGGTGGGACAGGGGGCTTCGGTCACCCCTCCACTTT
CASSGWDRGLRSPLHF
>TRBD1|TRBJ1-5|NA|TRBV28
TGTGCCAGCATCCCGGGACAGCAGAATCAGCCCCAGCATTTT
CASIPGQQNQPQHF
>TRBD2|TRBJ2-1|NA|TRBV5-6
TGTGCCAGCAGCCGAGGGACTAGCGGGACCAATGAGCAGTTCTTC
CASSRGTSGTNEQFF
>TRBD1|TRBJ2-7|NA|TRBV7-2
TGTGCCAGCAGCTTAGGTCCCGGACAGGGGTACGAGCAGTACTTC
CASSLGPGQGYEQYF
>TRBD1|TRBJ1-4|NA|TRBV27
TGTGCCAGCAGTTTCGACACGGGACAGCCTTTTGAAAAACTGTTTTTT
CASSFDTGQPFEKLFF
>TRBD1|TRBJ1-5|NA|TRBV5-5
TGTGCCAGCAGCCCGGGACAGAGCAATCAGCCCCAGCATTTT
CASSPGQSNQPQHF
>NA|TRBJ1-1|NA|TRBV4-2
TGTGCCAGCAGCCAAGTGGGGGGAGGGGTTGGAGCTTTCTTT
CASSQVGGGVGAFF
>TRBD2|TRBJ2-5|NA|TRBV3-1/TRBV3-2
TGTGCCAGCAGCCAAGGGCGGGGGGCCCAAGAGACCCAGTACTTC
CASSQGRGAQETQYF
>TRBD2|TRBJ2-7|NA|TRBV3-1/TRBV3-2
TGTGCCAGCAGCCACCCAGGCGGGAGGAGGTACGAGCAGTACTTC
CASSHPGGRRYEQYF
>TRBD1|TRBJ1-5|NA|TRBV18
TGTGCCAGCTCACGCGACAGGGGCAGCAATCAGCCCCAGCATTTT
CASSRDRGSNQPQHF
>NA|TRBJ2-7|NA|TRBV27
TGTGCCAGCAGTTTAGGCAGGGTCGTCAACGAGCAGTACTTC
CASSLGRVVNEQYF
>NA|TRBJ1-3|NA|TRBV30
TGTGCCTTGCAGGGGCTCTCTGGAAACACCATATATTTT
CALQGLSGNTIYF
>TRBD1|TRBJ2-2|NA|TRBV18
TGTGCCAGCTCTACAGGGACAGGACACACCGGGGAGCTGTTTTTT
CASSTGTGHTGELFF
>NA|TRBJ2-5|few|TRBV14
TGTGCCAGCAGCCAAGATGGAACTACCCCCGGGACCCAGTACTTC
CASSQDGTTPGTQYF
>TRBD1|TRBJ1-2|NA|TRBV5-4
TGTGCCAGCAGCTTGGAGTCGAGGACAGGGCGATATGGCTACACCTTC
CASSLESRTGRYGYTF
>NA|TRBJ1-5|NA|TRBV9
TGTGCCAGCAGCGTAGAAGGGGGCAATCAGCCCCAGCATTTT
CASSVEGGNQPQHF
>NA|TRBJ2-3|NA|TRBV5-1
TGCGCCAGCAGGAAGGGGGAAAGCACAGATACGCAGTATTTT
CASRKGESTDTQYF
>TRBD1|TRBJ2-5|NA|TRBV7-3
TGTGCCAGCAGCTTAACTGCGTCTCTCGGGACAGGGCAAGAGACCCAGTACTTC
CASSLTASLGTGQETQYF
>TRBD2|TRBJ2-1|once|TRBV4-2
TGTGCCAGCAGCCAAACCGGGACTAGCGGGGCCTCCTACAATGAGCAGTTCTTC
CASSQTGTSGASYNEQFF
>NA|TRBJ1-1|NA|TRBV6-2/TRBV6-3
TGTGCCAGCAGTTACGGGGCAGGAAGGACTGAAGCTTTCTTT
CASSYGAGRTEAFF